The clone carrying this T cell receptor beta chain was seen repeatedly, ten times or more. The sample belongs to a study of T cell repertoires in cytomegalovirus infection. Per germline, CDR1 DFQATT and CDR2 SNEGSKA (reference sequence). The CDR3 sequence is 15 residues long. V lost 4 bases to trimming and J lost 4 bases; unmatched junction nucleotides: 10. TCRdb reprocessed the reads via MiXCR and lists one record per CDR3 protein. The repertoire holds tens of thousands of distinct CDR3 sequences, with 4% as singletons. The specimen sequenced was PBMCs. The chain is built from TRBV20-1 and TRBJ1-2; 9 positions agree with TRBD1. This receptor was obtained from a human donor in good health (CMV status not recorded). Some clones in this sample may be carry-over from other donors' samples. CDR3 residues: CSATAGTGKIYGYTF. CDR3 bases: TGCAGTGCTACCGCCGGGACAGGGAAGATCTATGGCTACACCTTC.